A selection of T cell receptor beta chains follows, all from one sample in a study of blood T cell repertoires in COVID-19. Method: immunoSEQ multiplex PCR; TCRdb's copy keeps in-frame clones and lacks some. The data show 290,000 or so clones, with 75% to 85% seen just once and 5.1% held by the top ten. Sequences were obtained from peripheral blood. Receptors originate from a man aged 45-60 years with active or convalescent COVID-19. Each CDR3 is given with its conserved first and last residue. Fields, in order: clone size, D gene, J gene, V gene, CDR3 protein, CDR3 DNA. A D gene is named only where the DNA matches it firmly. Clone size appears in some rows only: once, few, many, or a class for an expanded clone.

-	-	TRBJ1-1	TRBV30	CAWSGPAPPRGAFF	TGTGCCTGGAGTGGACCGGCACCCCCCCGAGGAGCTTTCTTT
-	-	TRBJ2-1	TRBV20-1	CSASYHRGQFF	TGCAGTGCTTCCTACCATAGGGGGCAGTTCTTC
-	-	TRBJ2-7	TRBV4-3	CASSQNPSGSYEQYF	TGCGCCAGCAGCCAGAACCCCTCGGGCTCCTACGAGCAGTACTTC
once	TRBD2	TRBJ2-2	TRBV7-9	CASSDLTSGKGELFF	TGTGCCAGCAGCGACCTGACTAGCGGGAAGGGGGAGCTGTTTTTT
once	-	TRBJ1-1	TRBV6-5	CASSEINTEAFF	TGTGCCAGCTCGGAGATAAACACTGAAGCTTTCTTT
few	TRBD1	TRBJ1-2	TRBV18	CASSPGQVNYGYTF	TGTGCCAGCTCACCTGGACAGGTGAACTATGGCTACACCTTC
once	TRBD1	TRBJ2-7	TRBV9	CASSQHTGTGSDEQYF	TGTGCCAGCAGCCAGCATACCGGGACAGGGTCCGACGAGCAGTACTTC
-	TRBD1	TRBJ2-5	TRBV27	CASSPGQSTKTQYF	TGTGCCAGCTCACCGGGACAGTCCACCAAGACCCAGTACTTC
-	-	TRBJ1-6	TRBV10-3	CAISQGWNSPLHF	TGTGCCATCAGTCAGGGGTGGAATTCACCCCTCCACTTT
-	TRBD2	TRBJ2-1	TRBV7-2	CASSLDGGRNNEQFF	TGTGCCAGCAGCTTAGACGGCGGGAGAAACAATGAGCAGTTCTTC
-	TRBD1	TRBJ2-5	TRBV25-1	CASSDLPGTEQETQYF	TGTGCCAGCAGTGATTTACCCGGGACAGAACAAGAGACCCAGTACTTC
once	-	TRBJ2-2	TRBV7-7	CASSLWEDTGELFF	TGTGCTAGCAGCTTATGGGAGGACACCGGGGAGCTGTTTTTT
-	-	TRBJ1-4	TRBV6-6	CASSRYSAGTTNEKLFF	TGTGCCAGCAGTCGATACTCTGCGGGTACGACTAATGAAAAACTGTTTTTT
once	TRBD1	TRBJ2-3	TRBV5-1	CASSLRQGDNTDTQYF	TGCGCCAGCAGCTTACGTCAGGGGGATAACACAGATACGCAGTATTTT
-	-	TRBJ1-4	TRBV11-1	CASSLGVREKLFF	TGTGCCAGCAGCTTAGGAGTGCGGGAAAAACTGTTTTTT
once	TRBD1	TRBJ2-1	TRBV13	CASSSRDRSYNEQFF	TGTGCCAGCAGCTCCCGGGACAGGTCCTACAATGAGCAGTTCTTC
-	-	TRBJ2-5	TRBV30	CAWSPPTGSETQYF	TGTGCCTGGAGTCCCCCCACAGGGAGCGAGACCCAGTACTTC
-	TRBD1	TRBJ1-4	TRBV7-2	CASSKRQGNEKLFF	TGTGCCAGCAGCAAGAGACAGGGGAATGAAAAACTGTTTTTT
-	TRBD1	TRBJ1-3	TRBV5-4	CASSLRTGRGNTIYF	TGTGCCAGCAGCTTGCGGACAGGGAGAGGAAACACCATATATTTT
-	TRBD2	TRBJ2-7	TRBV4-2	CASSLLAGDFYEQYF	TGTGCCAGCAGCCTGTTAGCGGGAGACTTCTACGAGCAGTACTTC
-	-	TRBJ1-2	TRBV19	CASSIVGGDGYTF	TGTGCCAGTAGTATAGTTGGCGGGGATGGCTACACCTTC
-	TRBD1	TRBJ2-7	TRBV4-2	CASSQTGTGTYEQYF	TGTGCCAGCAGCCAAACCGGGACAGGGACCTACGAGCAGTACTTC
-	TRBD1	TRBJ1-6	TRBV18	CASSSGQGFSPLHF	TGTGCCAGCTCTTCCGGACAGGGCTTCTCACCCCTCCACTTT
few	-	TRBJ2-7	TRBV5-6	CASGQAPQSNEQYF	TGTGCCAGCGGCCAGGCGCCTCAATCGAACGAGCAGTACTTC
few	-	TRBJ2-7	TRBV29-1	CSAQRGGSGYEQYF	TGCAGCGCCCAAAGGGGGGGGAGTGGTTACGAGCAGTACTTC
-	-	TRBJ2-5	TRBV9	CASSVGGAQETQYF	TGTGCCAGCAGCGTAGGGGGCGCCCAAGAGACCCAGTACTTC
-	TRBD1	TRBJ2-7	TRBV7-9	CASSSTGAGEQYF	TGTGCCAGCAGCTCCACAGGGGCGGGCGAGCAGTACTTC
-	TRBD1	TRBJ1-1	TRBV2	CASISPGQGEAFF	TGTGCCAGCATCTCCCCGGGACAGGGGGAAGCTTTCTTT
-	TRBD1	TRBJ1-2	TRBV19	CASSITQGGYGYTF	TGTGCCAGTAGTATAACACAGGGGGGCTATGGCTACACCTTC
-	-	TRBJ1-1	TRBV4-2	CASSQGSVKTEAFF	TGTGCCAGCAGCCAAGGGTCGGTAAAGACTGAAGCTTTCTTT
-	-	TRBJ1-2	TRBV19	CASYSGGINYGYTF	TGTGCCAGTTATTCCGGGGGGATTAACTATGGCTACACCTTC
-	TRBD2	TRBJ2-3	TRBV14	CASSQGAGATDTQYF	TGTGCCAGCAGCCAAGGTGCGGGAGCCACAGATACGCAGTATTTT
-	TRBD2	TRBJ2-1	TRBV18	CASSPLGLAGGNEQFF	TGTGCCAGCTCACCCCTAGGACTAGCGGGAGGGAATGAGCAGTTCTTC
-	TRBD1	TRBJ1-2	TRBV5-1	CASSFGQANYGYTF	TGCGCCAGCAGCTTTGGACAGGCGAACTATGGCTACACCTTC
-	-	TRBJ1-2	TRBV7-2	CASSFFPPGGSDYGYTF	TGTGCCAGCAGCTTTTTTCCGCCGGGTGGCTCCGACTATGGCTACACCTTC
-	TRBD1	TRBJ2-5	TRBV19	CASSPTGGETQYF	TGTGCCAGTAGTCCGACAGGGGGGGAGACCCAGTACTTC
-	TRBD1	TRBJ2-1	TRBV15	CATGPGGSNEQFF	TGTGCCACCGGGCCAGGGGGTTCCAATGAGCAGTTCTTC
-	-	TRBJ1-6	TRBV30	CAWRPGGIGSPLHF	TGTGCCTGGAGGCCAGGTGGTATAGGTTCACCCCTCCACTTT
few	-	TRBJ2-5	TRBV7-2	CASSPRNVSRETQYF	TGTGCCAGCAGCCCTCGGAATGTCTCCAGGGAGACCCAGTACTTC
-	TRBD1	TRBJ2-7	TRBV2	CASREGQGSEQYF	TGTGCCAGCAGGGAAGGACAGGGGAGCGAGCAGTACTTC
-	-	TRBJ2-2	TRBV28	CASSLISNGRANTGELFF	TGTGCCAGCAGTTTAATAAGTAACGGCAGGGCGAACACCGGGGAGCTGTTTTTT
-	-	TRBJ2-1	TRBV4-2	CASSHPKEEFPNYNEQFF	TGTGCCAGCAGCCACCCAAAGGAGGAGTTTCCTAATTACAATGAGCAGTTCTTC
-	-	TRBJ2-7	TRBV24-1	CATSDPHRPHEQYF	TGTGCCACCAGTGACCCGCACAGGCCCCACGAGCAGTACTTC
-	-	TRBJ1-2	TRBV5-1	CASSLDSMNYGYTF	TGCGCCAGCAGCTTGGACAGTATGAACTATGGCTACACCTTC
few	-	TRBJ2-1	TRBV9	CASSVGTVRHSYNEQFF	TGTGCCAGCAGCGTGGGCACCGTCAGACACTCCTACAATGAGCAGTTCTTC
-	-	TRBJ2-6	TRBV5-1	CASSLMESGANVLTF	TGCGCCAGCAGCTTGATGGAGTCCGGGGCCAACGTCCTGACTTTC
-	-	TRBJ2-3	TRBV25-1	CASSILVTDTQYF	TGTGCCAGCAGTATACTAGTTACAGATACGCAGTATTTT
once	-	TRBJ2-1	TRBV19	CASSIGGYYNEQFF	TGTGCCAGTAGTATAGGGGGCTATTACAATGAGCAGTTCTTC
-	-	TRBJ1-1	TRBV28	CASSSRHTEAFF	TGTGCCAGCAGCTCTAGGCACACTGAAGCTTTCTTT
-	TRBD2	TRBJ2-6	TRBV7-9	CASSRGGRSGANVLTF	TGTGCCAGCAGCCGCGGGGGGCGCTCTGGGGCCAACGTCCTGACTTTC
-	-	TRBJ2-3	TRBV7-9	CASSLRTDTQYF	TGTGCCAGCAGCCTACGGACAGATACGCAGTATTTT
-	TRBD1	TRBJ2-1	TRBV24-1	CATSRTGNNEQFF	TGTGCCACCAGTAGGACAGGGAACAATGAGCAGTTCTTC
once	-	TRBJ1-6	TRBV19	CASSMASSYNSPLHF	TGTGCCAGTAGTATGGCTAGCTCCTATAATTCACCCCTCCACTTT
-	-	TRBJ1-5	TRBV18	CASSLQGQPQHF	TGTGCCAGCTCACTACAGGGCCAGCCCCAGCATTTT
-	TRBD1	TRBJ2-7	TRBV5-1	CASSRKITGTGLGEQYF	TGCGCCAGCAGCAGGAAGATTACCGGGACAGGGTTGGGCGAGCAGTACTTC
-	-	TRBJ1-2	TRBV7-9	CASGGGNYGYTF	TGTGCCAGCGGGGGAGGTAACTATGGCTACACCTTC
-	TRBD1	TRBJ1-2	TRBV19	CASSIGRQGARGYTF	TGTGCCAGTAGTATAGGGAGACAGGGCGCGAGAGGCTACACCTTC
-	-	TRBJ1-5	TRBV28	CASTGAGDYQPQHF	TGTGCCAGCACCGGGGCGGGGGATTATCAGCCCCAGCATTTT